This TCR beta chain derives from a study of tumor-infiltrating lymphocytes in localized non-small cell lung cancer. As for the study in general: Some samples were collected after neoadjuvant chemotherapy; smokers, never-smokers and several histologies were included. General study findings and limits: Tumor T-cell fraction from TCR sequencing was not associated with recurrence-free survival (p = 0.61). Not all patients were TCR sequenced, owing to tissue quantity. No T-cell fraction difference was seen between IM1 and IM2 tumors.

This clone was recorded at least ten times. As yet, its antigen is unknown. V was clipped by 1 base and J by 4 bases, with 2 bases between them. The CDR3 is 12 amino acids. CDR1 and CDR2 (germline): SNHLY, FYNNEI. The assay was immunoSEQ multiplex PCR, and TCRdb's table has in-frame clones only and misses some. The data show about 16,000 clones, more than 40% seen once. Material: lung tumor tissue. V and J are TRBV2 and TRBJ1-5; D gene uncertain. The receptor's source is a human donor with non-small cell lung cancer. The CDR3 is CASSEGNQPQHF. The CDR3 coding sequence is TGTGCCAGCAGTGAAGGGAATCAGCCCCAGCATTTT.